This paragraph covers one T cell receptor (beta chain) sequence. Random hexamers were used to reverse transcribe an amount of roughly 0.5 to 1 ug RNA. A single record per CDR3 protein comes from TCRdb applying MiXCR to the immunoSEQ multiplex PCR reads. The table lists around 300,000 distinct CDR3 sequences, about 82% of them singletons. The data derive from a study of CD8 T cells in Susac syndrome. The CDR3 has 16 amino acids. V was clipped by 0 bases and J by 4 bases, with 16 bases between them. The germline gives CDR1 MNHEY, CDR2 SMNVEV (reference sequence). This sequence was found in a human donor with multiple sclerosis. The chain has TRBV27 and TRBJ2-7, with D possibly matching TRBD2 (6 bases). Sequencing used CD8+ T cells from PBMCs. CDR3 amino acids: CASSLSTVLGGYEQYF. In nucleotides, the CDR3 is TGTGCCAGCAGTTTATCCACAGTGTTGGGGGGTTACGAGCAGTACTTC.